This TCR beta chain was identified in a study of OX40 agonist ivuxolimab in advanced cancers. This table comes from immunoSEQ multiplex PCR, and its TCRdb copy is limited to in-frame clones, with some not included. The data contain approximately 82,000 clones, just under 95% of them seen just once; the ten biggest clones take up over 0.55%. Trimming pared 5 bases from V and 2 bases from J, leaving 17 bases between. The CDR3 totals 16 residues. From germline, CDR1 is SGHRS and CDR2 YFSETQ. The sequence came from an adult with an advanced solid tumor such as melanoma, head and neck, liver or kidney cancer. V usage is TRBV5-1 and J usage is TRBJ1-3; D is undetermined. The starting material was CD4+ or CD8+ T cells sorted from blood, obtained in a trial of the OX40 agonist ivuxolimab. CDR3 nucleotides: TGCGCCAGCAGACCACCTGGTGACTCCCCTGGAAACACCATATATTTT. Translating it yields CASRPPGDSPGNTIYF.